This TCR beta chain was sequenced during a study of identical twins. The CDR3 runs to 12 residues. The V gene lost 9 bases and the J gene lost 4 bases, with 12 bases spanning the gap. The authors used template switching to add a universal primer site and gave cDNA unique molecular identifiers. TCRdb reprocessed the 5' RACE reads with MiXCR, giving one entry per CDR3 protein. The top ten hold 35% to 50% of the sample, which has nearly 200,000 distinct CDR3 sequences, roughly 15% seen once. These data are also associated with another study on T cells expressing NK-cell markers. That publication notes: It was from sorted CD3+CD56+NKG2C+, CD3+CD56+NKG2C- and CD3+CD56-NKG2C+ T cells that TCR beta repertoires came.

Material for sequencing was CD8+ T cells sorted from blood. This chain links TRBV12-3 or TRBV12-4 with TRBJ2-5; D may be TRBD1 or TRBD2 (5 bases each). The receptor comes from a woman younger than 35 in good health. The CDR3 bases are TGTGCCAGTAGCTGGGGGTCAGAGACCCAGTACTTC. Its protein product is CASSWGSETQYF.